This T cell receptor (beta chain) was observed in a study of CD4 T cells in relation to SARS-CoV-2 and coronaviruses. At the level of the study: After around 10 days of antigen culture, PBMC TCR beta CDR3s were sequenced.

The protocol was immunoSEQ multiplex PCR, while the TCRdb copy is restricted to in-frame clones and leaves out a portion. The table lists about 41,000 clones, under 90% of them singletons. Points from the study as a whole: Pre-pandemic and post-infection samples never came from the same donor. Compared with monoreactive clones, crossreactive clones showed significantly weaker SARS-CoV-2 expansion.

CDR1 and CDR2 (germline): KGHSH, LQKENI. V gave up 1 base and J gave up 10 bases, with 9 bases separating them. This CDR3 is 12 amino acids long. This clone showed up just once. Its specificity is unknown. Fewer than 1.2 x 10^5 naive or memory CD4+ cells were cultured with CEF peptides for more than nine days. The sample consisted of naive CD4+ T cells from PBMCs, cultured in vitro. Subset described: naive CD4+ T cells isolated by negative enrichment. The origin of this receptor is an adult with COVID-19. The J gene is TRBJ2-3, the V gene TRBV18; the D is unclear. CDR3 region: CASSPRGLAQYF. The CDR3 nucleotides read TGTGCCAGCTCACCACGAGGTCTCGCGCAGTATTTT.